The source of this TCR beta chain is a study of Ad26.COV2.S vaccination and SARS-CoV-2 variants. General study results and limits: While placebo recipients had lower spike-specific TCR breadth, vaccine recipients had more.

The assay was immunoSEQ multiplex PCR, and TCRdb's table has in-frame clones only and misses some. The table shows hundreds of thousands of clones, with about 90% occurring only once. Treatment here: about 20 received Ad26.COV2.S at low or high dose, single or two shots; roughly 5 received placebo; per-sample allocation not given. On day 63 after the first injection, vaccine and placebo recipients gave samples. Donation came from an adult in Boston who was aged 18-55 years. About this clone: Its antigen is unidentified.

The TCR was taken from a person between 18 and 60 years old who received the Ad26.COV2.S COVID-19 vaccine or a placebo. The source was peripheral blood, collected in a trial of Ad26.COV2.S vaccine versus placebo.

CDR3 sequence: CASSIGLAVETQYF. CDR3 DNA: TGTGCCAGTAGTATCGGACTAGCGGTGGAGACCCAGTACTTC. The chain joins TRBV19 to TRBJ2-5; TRBD2 matches at 10 bases. The germline V gene encodes CDR1 LNHDA and CDR2 SQIVND (reference sequence). V lost 3 bases, J lost 5 bases, and 3 bases stayed unmatched. This CDR3 has 14 amino acids.